This T cell receptor beta chain was captured by sequencing in a study of T cell responses to AZD1222 COVID-19 vaccine. As concerns this clone: Its cognate antigen is unknown.

The CDR3 length is 13 residues. The V and J ends lost 1 base and 4 bases respectively, with 6 bases between them. The germline gives CDR1 SGHRS, CDR2 YFSETQ. Clones were sequenced by immunoSEQ multiplex PCR, and TCRdb holds only the in-frame ones, with some missing. Seen here are nearly 95,000 clones, around 89% observed once, and the top ten hold about 2.4%. Study findings and constraints: Spike-specific TCR repertoires showed rising breadth and depth after two AZD1222 doses. Just five to seven AZD1222 recipients tested seropositive at baseline.

The rearrangement links TRBV5-1 to TRBJ2-1; D unresolved. The specimen was peripheral blood, collected 28 days after the second AZD1222 dose. The sequence was collected from an adult who received the AZD1222 COVID-19 vaccine. DNA for the CDR3: TGCGCCAGCAGCTTGAAGGGATACAATGAGCAGTTCTTC. Its protein product is CASSLKGYNEQFF.